This is a list of T cell receptor beta chains from one sample in a study of blood T cell repertoires in COVID-19. TCRdb's copy holds only in-frame clones and misses some; the assay was immunoSEQ multiplex PCR. The sample has approximately 70,000 clones, 86% seen once. The sequenced sample consisted of peripheral blood. All receptors come from a man in his 70s with active COVID-19. The CDR3 runs from the conserved cysteine through the conserved F or W. D genes are given only for firm matches. A clone size is listed for some rows: how often the clone was seen (once, few, many), or a class if it is expanded.

clone_size	d_call	v_call	cdr3_length	j_call	cdr3_aa	cdr3_nt
few	NA	TRBV5-4	14	TRBJ2-7	CASQIGPATYEQYF	TGTGCCAGCCAGATTGGGCCAGCAACCTACGAGCAGTACTTC
once	NA	TRBV19	13	TRBJ2-7	CASSIGGGYEQYF	TGTGCCAGTAGTATTGGGGGCGGCTACGAGCAGTACTTC
NA	NA	TRBV11-3	14	TRBJ2-2	CASSLIGRGGELFF	TGTGCCAGCAGCTTAATCGGTCGAGGCGGGGAGCTGTTTTTT
few	TRBD1	TRBV4-3	17	TRBJ2-1	CASSQDLGGFSYNEQFF	TGCGCCAGCAGCCAAGACCTAGGGGGCTTCTCCTACAATGAGCAGTTCTTC
NA	NA	TRBV11-3	15	TRBJ2-5	CASSTHQGLGETQYF	TGTGCCAGCAGCACCCACCAGGGGTTAGGCGAGACCCAGTACTTC
few	TRBD1	TRBV18	13	TRBJ2-7	CASSPFRDSGQYF	TGTGCCAGCTCACCCTTCCGGGACAGCGGGCAGTACTTC
NA	NA	TRBV13	15	TRBJ2-6	CASSGPRRGANVLTF	TGTGCCAGCAGCGGGCCCCGAAGGGGGGCCAACGTCCTGACTTTC
NA	NA	TRBV28	15	TRBJ1-2	CASRPPGTRPPGYTF	TGTGCCAGCAGACCCCCCGGGACAAGGCCGCCGGGCTACACCTTC
NA	NA	TRBV2	14	TRBJ2-7	CASSARLPRGEQYF	TGTGCCAGCAGTGCACGGCTACCCCGGGGGGAGCAGTACTTC
NA	TRBD2	TRBV19	15	TRBJ2-7	CASSTTSGSLGEQYF	TGTGCCAGTAGTACGACTAGCGGGAGTCTAGGGGAGCAGTACTTC
NA	TRBD1	TRBV19	16	TRBJ1-5	CASSIGGTGLNQPQHF	TGTGCCAGTAGTATAGGAGGGACAGGCCTCAATCAGCCCCAGCATTTT
once	NA	TRBV30	15	TRBJ2-5	CAWSGLALRQETQYF	TGTGCCTGGAGTGGGTTAGCCTTGCGGCAAGAGACCCAGTACTTC
NA	TRBD2	TRBV4-1	14	TRBJ2-1	CASSQAGLAEEQFF	TGCGCCAGCAGCCAAGCCGGACTAGCGGAAGAGCAGTTCTTC